At least ten counts were recorded for the clone carrying this TCR beta chain. Its target is unknown. cDNA was made by 5'RACE with 10-nucleotide random UMIs. TCRdb passed the 5' RACE reads through MiXCR, listing each CDR3 protein once. The repertoire holds about 66,000 distinct CDR3 sequences, 5.2% seen once, with roughly 2.8% in the top ten. These data originate in a study of neurological immune-mediated disorders. Notes on the study in general: The multiple sclerosis repertoire cluster was not associated with any clinical or MRI feature, with the authors stating that larger cohorts are needed.

J was trimmed by 2 bases and V by 10 bases; bases with no gene match: 7. The CDR3 loop spans 15 amino acids. J is TRBJ2-3 and V is TRBV12-3 or TRBV12-4; 12 bases map to TRBD2. The sequence was collected from a woman aged 25-40 years with multiple sclerosis. The sample was PBMCs. Written as DNA, the CDR3 is TGTGCCACCAGGCTAGCGGGGGGGAACACAGATACGCAGTATTTT. Encoded protein: CATRLAGGNTDTQYF.